This T cell receptor beta chain was recovered during a study of OX40 agonist ivuxolimab in advanced cancers. Data came from immunoSEQ multiplex PCR; TCRdb stores just in-frame clones and leaves some out. The table shows tens of thousands of clones, with over 80% occurring only once. Whole-study results and caveats: Clonal expansion was seen in CD4+ and CD8+ blood T cells by week 6 at 0.1 to 3.0 mg/kg.

CDR1 SEHNR and CDR2 FQNEAQ come from the germline V gene (reference sequence). V was trimmed by 3 bases and J by 8 bases, leaving 8 bases between them. This CDR3 spans 12 amino acids. Points on this clone: The antigen is unknown.

The source is an adult with an advanced solid tumor such as melanoma, head and neck, liver or kidney cancer. V usage is TRBV7-9 and J usage is TRBJ2-1; D remains unclear. This specimen was CD4+ or CD8+ T cells sorted from blood, taken in a trial of the OX40 agonist ivuxolimab. The CDR3 sequence is CASSFGGDEQFF. The CDR3 region has the DNA TGTGCCAGCAGCTTTGGTGGGGATGAGCAGTTCTTC.